Sequencing of this T cell receptor (beta chain) was carried out in a study of blood T cell repertoires in COVID-19 (dated by TCRdb to about 2020). Study-level background: Samples covering the acute and convalescent phases of COVID-19 were provided by collaborators in the United States, Italy and Spain. The sample metadata nearly always contained a de-identified subject ID, COVID-19 status, age in years and sex. The material from the prospective study consisted of cDNA or gDNA derived from T cells, B-cell-depleted T cells, or PBMCs. The dataset comprised deeply sampled blood TCRbeta repertoires from subjects exposed to, actively infected with, or recovered from COVID-19. Samples came from the ongoing ImmuneRACE study (first 160 participants) plus 1,254 subjects from 6 global collaborators. The repertoires were released in a freely available public database meant as a resource for research on the immune response to SARS-CoV-2. HLA class I and class II types, where available, came from metadata supplied by the sample provider rather than from assay-based typing. What the research found in general, with its limitations: The quantity of clinical and demographic metadata differed by source and by participant and was supplied without curation.

In regard to this clone: Its specific antigen is unknown. Base qualities are not provided; no much larger clone lies one nucleotide away.

CDR1 LNHNV and CDR2 YYDKDF are derived from the germline V gene (reference sequence). The CDR3 sequence holds 14 residues, the cysteine and phenylalanine included. Only CDR3 DNA is held: 42 bases, read in frame from base 1. The germline V end is reduced by 5 bases and the J end by 8 bases; junction bases left unmatched: 6. Each collaborating institution followed its own protocols to collect whole blood in K2EDTA tubes. For TCRbeta analysis, collaborator samples were shipped as frozen whole blood, as isolated PBMCs, or as DNA extracted from either sample type. TCRbeta CDR3 regions were amplified from genomic DNA by means of the immunoSEQ Assay, a bias-controlled multiplex PCR. Turning to the authors' computational methods: The number of nucleated cells in each sample was estimated from the amplification of reference gene primers within the assay. To quantify the absolute abundance of each unique TCRbeta CDR3 rearrangement, sequence reads were collapsed and filtered. For each sample, productive Simpson clonality was calculated by taking the square root of Simpson's diversity index across productive rearrangements. TCRdb mirrors the immuneACCESS table, restricted to in-frame sequences. Some clones are absent from its copies; in checked studies, under half trace to an unresolved V gene, and the reason for the others is unknown. V, J and clone size were drawn from that table, and D and trimming were deduced from the DNA. This sample holds about 230,000 clones; roughly 81% were observed only once. 0.85% to 1% of the sample lies in the top ten.

The receptor's source is a man in his forties with acute or convalescent COVID-19. Source material: peripheral blood. The chain is made from TRBV15 and TRBJ1-4, with TRBD1 identical over 9 junction bases. The sequence in DNA is TGTGCCACCAGCGACAGGGGGGTTTCGGAAAAACTGTTTTTT. Translated, this is CATSDRGVSEKLFF.